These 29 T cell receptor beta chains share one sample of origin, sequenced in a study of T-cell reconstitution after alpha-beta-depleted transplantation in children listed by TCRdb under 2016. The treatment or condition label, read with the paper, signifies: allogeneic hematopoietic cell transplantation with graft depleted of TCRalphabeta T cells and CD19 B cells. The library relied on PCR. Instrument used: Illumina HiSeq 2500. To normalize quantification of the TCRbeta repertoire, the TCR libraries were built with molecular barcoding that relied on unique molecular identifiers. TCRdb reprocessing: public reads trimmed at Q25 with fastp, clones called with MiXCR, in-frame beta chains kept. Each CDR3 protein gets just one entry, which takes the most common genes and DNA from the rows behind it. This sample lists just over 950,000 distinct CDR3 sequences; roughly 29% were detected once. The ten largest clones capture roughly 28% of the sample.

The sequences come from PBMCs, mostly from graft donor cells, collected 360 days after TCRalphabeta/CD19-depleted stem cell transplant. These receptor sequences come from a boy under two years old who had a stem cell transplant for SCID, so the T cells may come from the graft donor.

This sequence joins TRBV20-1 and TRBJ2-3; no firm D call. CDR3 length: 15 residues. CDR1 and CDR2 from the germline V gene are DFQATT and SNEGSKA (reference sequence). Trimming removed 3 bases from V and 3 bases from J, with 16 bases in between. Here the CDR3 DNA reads TGCAGTGCTAGTATCGGCCCAGTGATAACAGATACGCAGTATTTT. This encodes CSASIGPVITDTQYF.

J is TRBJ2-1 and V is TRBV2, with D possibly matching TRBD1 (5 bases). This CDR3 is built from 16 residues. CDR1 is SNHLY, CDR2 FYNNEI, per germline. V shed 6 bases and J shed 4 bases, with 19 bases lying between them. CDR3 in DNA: TGTGCCAGCAGGGGGCCGAATTGGATCGAATACAATGAGCAGTTCTTC. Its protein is CASRGPNWIEYNEQFF.

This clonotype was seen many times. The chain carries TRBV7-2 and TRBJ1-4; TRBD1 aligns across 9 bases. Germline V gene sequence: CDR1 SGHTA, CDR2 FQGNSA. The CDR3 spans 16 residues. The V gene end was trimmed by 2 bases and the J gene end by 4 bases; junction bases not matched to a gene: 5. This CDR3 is CASSLRGQGFNEKLFF. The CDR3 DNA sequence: TGTGCCAGCAGCTTACGGGGACAGGGATTTAATGAAAAACTGTTTTTT.

Here the CDR3 reads CASSHYRAGSYNEQFF. The CDR3 bases are TGCGCCAGCAGCCATTACAGGGCGGGCTCCTACAATGAGCAGTTCTTC. This chain uses TRBV4-1 with TRBJ2-1; tentative D call: TRBD1 (6 bases). Germline assignment: CDR1 MGHRA and CDR2 YSYEKL. The V and J ends lost 3 bases and 0 bases respectively, with 12 bases between them. This CDR3 comprises 16 residues.

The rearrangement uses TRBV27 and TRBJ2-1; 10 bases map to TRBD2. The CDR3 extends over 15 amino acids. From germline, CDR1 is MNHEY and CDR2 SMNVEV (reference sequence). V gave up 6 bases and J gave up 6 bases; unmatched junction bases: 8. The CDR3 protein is CASSLGERGGNEQFF. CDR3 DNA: TGTGCCAGCAGCTTGGGCGAGCGGGGGGGCAATGAGCAGTTCTTC.

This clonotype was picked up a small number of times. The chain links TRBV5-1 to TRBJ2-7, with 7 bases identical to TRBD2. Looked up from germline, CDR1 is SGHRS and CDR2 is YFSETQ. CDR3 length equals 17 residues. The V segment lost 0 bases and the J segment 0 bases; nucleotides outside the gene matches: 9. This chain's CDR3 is CASSLGGAGRSSYEQYF. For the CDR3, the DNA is TGCGCCAGCAGCTTGGGGGGAGCGGGGCGAAGCTCCTACGAGCAGTACTTC.

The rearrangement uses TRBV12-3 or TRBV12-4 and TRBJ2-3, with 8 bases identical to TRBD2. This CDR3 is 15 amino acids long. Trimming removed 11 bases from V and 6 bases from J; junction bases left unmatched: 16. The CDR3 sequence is CAGNPSGGLGDTQYF. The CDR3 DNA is TGTGCCGGAAACCCCAGCGGGGGCCTCGGGGATACGCAGTATTTT.

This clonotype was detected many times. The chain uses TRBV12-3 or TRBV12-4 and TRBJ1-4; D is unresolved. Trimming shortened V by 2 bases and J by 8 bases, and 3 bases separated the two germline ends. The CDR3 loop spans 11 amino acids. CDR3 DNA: TGTGCCAGCAGTTTAAGGGAAAAACTGTTTTTT. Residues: CASSLREKLFF.

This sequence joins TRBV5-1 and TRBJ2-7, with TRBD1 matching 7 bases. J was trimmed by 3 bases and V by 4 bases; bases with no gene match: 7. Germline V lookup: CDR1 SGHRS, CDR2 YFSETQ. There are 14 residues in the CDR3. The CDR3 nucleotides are TGCGCCAGCAGCGCGACCGGGACAGACTACGAGCAGTACTTC. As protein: CASSATGTDYEQYF.

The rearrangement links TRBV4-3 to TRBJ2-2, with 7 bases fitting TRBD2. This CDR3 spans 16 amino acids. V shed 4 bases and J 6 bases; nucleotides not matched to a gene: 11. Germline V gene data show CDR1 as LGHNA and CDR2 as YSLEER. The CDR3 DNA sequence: TGCGCCAGCAGCCGCAGGCGGGGGAGCTCCCCCGGGGAGCTGTTTTTT. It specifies CASSRRRGSSPGELFF.

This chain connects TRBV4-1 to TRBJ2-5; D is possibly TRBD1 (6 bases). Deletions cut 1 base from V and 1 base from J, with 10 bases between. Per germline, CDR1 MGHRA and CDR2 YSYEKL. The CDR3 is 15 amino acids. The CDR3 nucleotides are TGCGCCAGCAGCCAAGCAGGGGTCCTCCAAGAGACCCAGTACTTC. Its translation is CASSQAGVLQETQYF.

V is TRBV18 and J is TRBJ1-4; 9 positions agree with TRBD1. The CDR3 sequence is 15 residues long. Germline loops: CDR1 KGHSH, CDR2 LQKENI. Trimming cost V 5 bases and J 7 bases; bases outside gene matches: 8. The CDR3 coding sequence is TGTGCCAGCTCAGCAATGGGACAGGGCGGTGAAAAACTGTTTTTT. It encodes CASSAMGQGGEKLFF.

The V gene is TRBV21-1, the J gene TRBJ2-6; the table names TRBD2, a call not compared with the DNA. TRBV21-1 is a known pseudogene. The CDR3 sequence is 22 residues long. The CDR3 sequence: CASSKEPSEDLEERSGANVLTF. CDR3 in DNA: TGTGCCAGCAGCAAAGAGCCTAGTGAGGACCTAGAAGAGAGGTCTGGGGCCAACGTCCTGACTTTC.

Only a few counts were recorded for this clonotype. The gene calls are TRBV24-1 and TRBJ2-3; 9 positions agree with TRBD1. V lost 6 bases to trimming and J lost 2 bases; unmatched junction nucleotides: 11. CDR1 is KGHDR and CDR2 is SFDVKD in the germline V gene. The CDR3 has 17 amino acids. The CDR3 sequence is CATSIATGGFHTDTQYF. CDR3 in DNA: TGTGCCACCAGTATCGCGACAGGGGGTTTCCACACAGATACGCAGTATTTT.

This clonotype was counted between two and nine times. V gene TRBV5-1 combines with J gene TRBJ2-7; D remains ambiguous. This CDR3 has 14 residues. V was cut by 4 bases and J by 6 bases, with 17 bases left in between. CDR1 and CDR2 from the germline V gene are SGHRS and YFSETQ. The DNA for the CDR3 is TGCGCCAGCAGCCGGAATGGGGAACGGGTCGAGCAGTACTTC. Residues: CASSRNGERVEQYF.

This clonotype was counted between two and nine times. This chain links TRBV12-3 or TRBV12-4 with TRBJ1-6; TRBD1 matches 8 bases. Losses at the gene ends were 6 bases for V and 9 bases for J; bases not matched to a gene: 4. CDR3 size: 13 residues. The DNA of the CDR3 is TGTGCCAGCAGCCCACAGGGGGTTTCACCCCTCCACTTT. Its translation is CASSPQGVSPLHF.

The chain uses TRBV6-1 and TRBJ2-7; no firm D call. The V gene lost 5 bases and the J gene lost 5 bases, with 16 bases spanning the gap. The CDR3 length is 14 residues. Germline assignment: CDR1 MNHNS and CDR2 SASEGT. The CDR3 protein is CASSRIGVRDEQYF. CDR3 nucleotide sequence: TGTGCCAGCAGTCGAATTGGGGTGCGCGACGAGCAGTACTTC.

This chain's CDR3 is CASSFPGQEQFF. CDR3 DNA sequence: TGCGCCAGCAGCTTCCCCGGACAGGAGCAGTTCTTC. This chain connects TRBV5-1 to TRBJ2-1, with D possibly matching TRBD1 (6 bases). CDR1 and CDR2 from the germline V gene are SGHRS and YFSETQ. This CDR3 contains 12 residues. The V end lost 2 bases, the J end lost 10 bases, and 10 bases lay between the germline ends.

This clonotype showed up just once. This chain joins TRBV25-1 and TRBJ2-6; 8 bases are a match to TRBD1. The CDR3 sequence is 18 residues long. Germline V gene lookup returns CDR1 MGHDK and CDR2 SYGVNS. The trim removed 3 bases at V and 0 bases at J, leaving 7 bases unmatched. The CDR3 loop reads CASSDTTGGGSGANVLTF. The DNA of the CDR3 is TGTGCCAGCAGTGATACAACAGGGGGAGGCTCTGGGGCCAACGTCCTGACTTTC.

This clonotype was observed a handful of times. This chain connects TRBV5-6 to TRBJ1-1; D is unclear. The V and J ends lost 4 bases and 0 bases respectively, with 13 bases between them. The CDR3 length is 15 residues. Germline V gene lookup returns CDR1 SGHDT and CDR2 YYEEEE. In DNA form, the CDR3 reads TGTGCCAGCAGCCCATTACAGATGATGAACACTGAAGCTTTCTTT. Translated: CASSPLQMMNTEAFF.

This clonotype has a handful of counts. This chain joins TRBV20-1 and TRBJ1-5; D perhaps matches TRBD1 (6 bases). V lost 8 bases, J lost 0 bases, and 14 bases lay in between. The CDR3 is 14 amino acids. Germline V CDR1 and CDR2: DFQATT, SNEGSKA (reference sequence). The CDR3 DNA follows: TGCAGTCTTAGGGGGGCCTATAGCAATCAGCCCCAGCATTTT. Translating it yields CSLRGAYSNQPQHF.

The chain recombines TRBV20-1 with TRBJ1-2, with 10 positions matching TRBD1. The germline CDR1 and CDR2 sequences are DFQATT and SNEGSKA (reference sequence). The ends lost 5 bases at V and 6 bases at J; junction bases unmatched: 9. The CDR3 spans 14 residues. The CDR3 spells CSAGSRDRGNGYTF. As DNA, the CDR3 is TGCAGTGCTGGCTCCCGGGACAGGGGAAATGGCTACACCTTC.

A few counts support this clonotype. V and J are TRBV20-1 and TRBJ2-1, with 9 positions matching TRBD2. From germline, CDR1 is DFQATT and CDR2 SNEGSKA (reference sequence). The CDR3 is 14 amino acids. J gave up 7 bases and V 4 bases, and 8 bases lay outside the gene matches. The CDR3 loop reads CSAIWASGVNEQFF. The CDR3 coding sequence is TGCAGTGCTATTTGGGCTAGCGGGGTAAATGAGCAGTTCTTC.

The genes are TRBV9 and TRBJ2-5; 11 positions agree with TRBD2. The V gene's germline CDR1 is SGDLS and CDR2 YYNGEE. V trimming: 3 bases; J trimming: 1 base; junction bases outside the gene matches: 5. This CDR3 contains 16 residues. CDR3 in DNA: TGTGCCAGCAGCGCTCCTAGCGGGGGGATCCAAGAGACCCAGTACTTC. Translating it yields CASSAPSGGIQETQYF.

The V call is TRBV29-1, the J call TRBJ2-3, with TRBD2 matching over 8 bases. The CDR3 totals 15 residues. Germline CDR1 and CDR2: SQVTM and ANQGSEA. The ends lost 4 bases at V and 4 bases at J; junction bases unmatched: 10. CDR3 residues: CSVVGQRGLSDTQYF. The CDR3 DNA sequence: TGCAGCGTTGTAGGCCAGCGGGGGCTCTCAGATACGCAGTATTTT.

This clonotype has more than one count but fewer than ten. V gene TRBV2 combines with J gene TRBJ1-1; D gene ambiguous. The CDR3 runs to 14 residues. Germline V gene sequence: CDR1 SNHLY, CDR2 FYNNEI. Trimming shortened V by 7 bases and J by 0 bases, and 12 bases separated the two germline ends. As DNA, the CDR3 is TGTGCCAGCAACCCTACACATCTGAACACTGAAGCTTTCTTT. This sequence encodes CASNPTHLNTEAFF.

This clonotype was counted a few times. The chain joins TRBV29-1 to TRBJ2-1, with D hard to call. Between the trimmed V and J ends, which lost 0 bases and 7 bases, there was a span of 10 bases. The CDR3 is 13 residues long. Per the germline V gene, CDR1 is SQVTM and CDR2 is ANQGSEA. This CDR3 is CSVEDPAPNEQFF. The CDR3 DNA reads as TGCAGCGTTGAAGATCCTGCCCCAAATGAGCAGTTCTTC.

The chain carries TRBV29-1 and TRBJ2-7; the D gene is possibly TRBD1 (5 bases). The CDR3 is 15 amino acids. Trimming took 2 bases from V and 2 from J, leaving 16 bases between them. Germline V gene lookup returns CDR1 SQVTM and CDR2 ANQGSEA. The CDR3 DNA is TGCAGCGTTGAAAGGAATCGGCAGGGCCCCTACGAGCAGTACTTC. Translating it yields CSVERNRQGPYEQYF.

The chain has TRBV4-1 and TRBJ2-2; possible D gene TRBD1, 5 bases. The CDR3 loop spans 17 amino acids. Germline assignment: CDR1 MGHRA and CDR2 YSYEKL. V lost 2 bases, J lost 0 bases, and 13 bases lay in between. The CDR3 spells CASSQWNRPSNTGELFF. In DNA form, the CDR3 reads TGCGCCAGCAGCCAATGGAACAGGCCTTCGAACACCGGGGAGCTGTTTTTT.